The entry below describes one T cell receptor (beta chain). The data are from a study of OX40 agonist ivuxolimab in advanced cancers. Looked up from germline, CDR1 is MNHEY and CDR2 is SVGAGI. V was clipped by 8 bases and J by 10 bases; unmatched bases: 14. The CDR3 consists of 14 residues. The data were produced by immunoSEQ multiplex PCR, yet TCRdb's version contains in-frame clones alone and is incomplete. This sample carries around 140,000 clones, 90% of them seen once, and the ten largest clones take approximately 1.1%. The clonotype comes from an adult with an advanced solid tumor such as melanoma, head and neck, liver or kidney cancer. Sequenced here: CD4+ or CD8+ T cells sorted from blood, sampled in a trial of the OX40 agonist ivuxolimab. The V and J genes are TRBV6-5 and TRBJ1-1, with TRBD1 matching over 9 bases. Here the CDR3 reads CASLSRFGTGLAFF. The CDR3, as DNA: TGTGCCAGCCTAAGCCGGTTCGGGACAGGGTTAGCTTTCTTT.